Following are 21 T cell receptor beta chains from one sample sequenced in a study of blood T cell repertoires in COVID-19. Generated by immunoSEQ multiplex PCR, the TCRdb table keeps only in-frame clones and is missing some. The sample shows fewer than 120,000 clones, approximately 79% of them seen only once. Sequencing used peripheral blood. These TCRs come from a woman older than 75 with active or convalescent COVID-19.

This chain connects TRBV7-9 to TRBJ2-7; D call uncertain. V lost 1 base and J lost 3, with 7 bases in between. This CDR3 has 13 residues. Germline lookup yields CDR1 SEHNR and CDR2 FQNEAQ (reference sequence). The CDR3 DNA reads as TGTGCCAGCAGCTTAGAACAGTACTACGAGCAGTACTTC. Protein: CASSLEQYYEQYF.

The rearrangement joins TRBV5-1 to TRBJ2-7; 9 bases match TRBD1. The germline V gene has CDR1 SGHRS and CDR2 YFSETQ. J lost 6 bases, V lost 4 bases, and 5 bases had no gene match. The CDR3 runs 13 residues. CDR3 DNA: TGCGCCAGCAGCCCCTACAGGGGGCTCGAGCAGTACTTC. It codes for CASSPYRGLEQYF.

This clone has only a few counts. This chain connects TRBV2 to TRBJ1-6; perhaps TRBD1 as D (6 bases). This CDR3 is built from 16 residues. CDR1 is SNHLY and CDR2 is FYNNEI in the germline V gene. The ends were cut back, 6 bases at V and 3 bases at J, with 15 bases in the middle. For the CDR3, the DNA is TGTGCCAGCAGAGAAAGGGGACACTTCTATAATTCACCCCTCCACTTT. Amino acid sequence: CASRERGHFYNSPLHF.

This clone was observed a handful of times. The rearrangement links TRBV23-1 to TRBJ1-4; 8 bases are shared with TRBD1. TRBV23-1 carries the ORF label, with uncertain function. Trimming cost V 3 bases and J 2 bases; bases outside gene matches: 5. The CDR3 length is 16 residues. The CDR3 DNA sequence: TGCGCCAGCAGTCACCGACGGGACAGGACTAATGAAAAACTGTTTTTT. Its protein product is CASSHRRDRTNEKLFF.

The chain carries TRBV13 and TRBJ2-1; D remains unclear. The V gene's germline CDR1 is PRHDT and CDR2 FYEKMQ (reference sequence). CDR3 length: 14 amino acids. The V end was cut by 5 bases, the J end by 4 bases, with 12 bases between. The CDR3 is CASSPPAPYNEQFF. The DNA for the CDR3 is TGTGCCAGCAGCCCCCCAGCGCCATACAATGAGCAGTTCTTC. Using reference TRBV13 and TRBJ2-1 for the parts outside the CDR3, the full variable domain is AAGVIQSPRHLIKEKRETATLKCYPIPRHDTVYWYQQGPGQDPQFLISFYEKMQSDKGSIPDRFSAQQFSDYHSELNMSSLELGDSALYFCASSPPAPYNEQFFGPGTRLTVL.

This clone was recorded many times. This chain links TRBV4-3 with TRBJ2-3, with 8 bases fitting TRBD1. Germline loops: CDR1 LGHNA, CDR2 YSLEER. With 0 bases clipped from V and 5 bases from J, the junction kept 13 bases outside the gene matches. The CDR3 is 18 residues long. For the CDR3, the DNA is TGCGCCAGCAGCCAAGATCTGGTAGGGCAGGGGGCAGGAGATACGCAGTATTTT. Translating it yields CASSQDLVGQGAGDTQYF.

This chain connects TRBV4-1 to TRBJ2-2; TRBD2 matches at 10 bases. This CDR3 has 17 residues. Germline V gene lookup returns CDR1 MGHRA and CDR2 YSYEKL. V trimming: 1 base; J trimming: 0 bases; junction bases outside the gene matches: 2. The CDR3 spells CASSQAGLAANTGELFF. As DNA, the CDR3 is TGCGCCAGCAGCCAAGCCGGACTAGCGGCGAACACCGGGGAGCTGTTTTTT.

CDR3 bases: TGTGCCAGCAGCTTGAGCCTAGCGGAGACCTACGAGCAGTACTTC. Translation: CASSLSLAETYEQYF. The chain employs TRBV5-5 and TRBJ2-7; 7 bases are a match to TRBD2. The CDR3 totals 15 residues. V lost 1 base to trimming and J lost 2 bases; unmatched junction nucleotides: 6. In germline, CDR1 is SGHKS, CDR2 YYEKEE (reference sequence).

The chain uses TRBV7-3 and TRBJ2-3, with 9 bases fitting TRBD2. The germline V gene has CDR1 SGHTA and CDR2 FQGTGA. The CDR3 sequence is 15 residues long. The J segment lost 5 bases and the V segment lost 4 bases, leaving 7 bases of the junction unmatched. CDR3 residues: CASSSSSGIGDTQYF. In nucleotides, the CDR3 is TGTGCCAGCAGCTCCTCTAGCGGGATCGGAGATACGCAGTATTTT.

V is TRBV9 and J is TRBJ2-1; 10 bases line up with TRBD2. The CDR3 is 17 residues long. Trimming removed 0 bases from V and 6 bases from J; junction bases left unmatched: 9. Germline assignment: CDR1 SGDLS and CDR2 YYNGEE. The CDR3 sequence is CASSVGVSGRGSNEQFF. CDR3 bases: TGTGCCAGCAGCGTAGGAGTGAGCGGGAGGGGGAGCAATGAGCAGTTCTTC. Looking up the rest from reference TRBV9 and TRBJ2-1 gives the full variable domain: DSGVTQTPKHLITATGQRVTLRCSPRSGDLSVYWYQQSLDQGLQFLIQYYNGEERAKGNILERFSAQQFPDLHSELNLSSLELGDSALYFCASSVGVSGRGSNEQFFGPGTRLTVL.

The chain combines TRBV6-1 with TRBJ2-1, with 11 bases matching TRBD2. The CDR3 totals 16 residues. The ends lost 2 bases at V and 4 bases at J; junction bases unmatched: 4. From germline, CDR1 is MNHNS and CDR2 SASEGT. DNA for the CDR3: TGTGCCAGCAGTGAAATAGCGGGAGGGCCATACAATGAGCAGTTCTTC. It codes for CASSEIAGGPYNEQFF.

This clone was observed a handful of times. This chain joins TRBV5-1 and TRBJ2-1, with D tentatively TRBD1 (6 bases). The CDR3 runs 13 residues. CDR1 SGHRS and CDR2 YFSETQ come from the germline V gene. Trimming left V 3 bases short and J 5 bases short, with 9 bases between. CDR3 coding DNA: TGCGCCAGCAGCTACGGACAGAACAATGAGCAGTTCTTC. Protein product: CASSYGQNNEQFF.

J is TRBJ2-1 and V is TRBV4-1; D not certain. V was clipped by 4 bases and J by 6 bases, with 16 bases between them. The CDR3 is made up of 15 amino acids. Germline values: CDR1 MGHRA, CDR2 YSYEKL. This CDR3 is CASSPKSNFRNEQFF. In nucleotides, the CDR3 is TGCGCCAGCAGCCCTAAGAGTAACTTTCGCAATGAGCAGTTCTTC.

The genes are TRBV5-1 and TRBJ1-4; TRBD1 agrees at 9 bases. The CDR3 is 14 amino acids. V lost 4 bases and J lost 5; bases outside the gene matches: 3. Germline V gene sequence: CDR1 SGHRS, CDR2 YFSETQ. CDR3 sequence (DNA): TGCGCCAGCAGCCGGACAGGGGAAAATGAAAAACTGTTTTTT. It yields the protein CASSRTGENEKLFF.

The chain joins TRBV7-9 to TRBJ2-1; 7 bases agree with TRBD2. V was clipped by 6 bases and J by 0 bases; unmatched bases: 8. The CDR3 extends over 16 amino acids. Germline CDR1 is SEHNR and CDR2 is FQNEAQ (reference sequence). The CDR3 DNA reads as TGTGCCAGCAGGCCCGGCGGGAGCCCCTCCTACAATGAGCAGTTCTTC. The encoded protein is CASRPGGSPSYNEQFF.

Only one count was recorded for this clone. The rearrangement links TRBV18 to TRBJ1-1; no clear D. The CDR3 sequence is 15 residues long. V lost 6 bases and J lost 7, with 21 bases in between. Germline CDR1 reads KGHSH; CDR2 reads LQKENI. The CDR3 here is CASSPRDRELGEAFF. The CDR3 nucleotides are TGTGCCAGCTCCCCCCGGGATAGGGAGTTGGGTGAAGCTTTCTTT.

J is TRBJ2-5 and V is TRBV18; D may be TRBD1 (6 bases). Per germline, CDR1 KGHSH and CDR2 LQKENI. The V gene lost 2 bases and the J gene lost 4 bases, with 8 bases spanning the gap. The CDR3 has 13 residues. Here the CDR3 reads CASSPSRGETQYF. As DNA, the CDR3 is TGTGCCAGCTCACCAAGCAGGGGAGAGACCCAGTACTTC.

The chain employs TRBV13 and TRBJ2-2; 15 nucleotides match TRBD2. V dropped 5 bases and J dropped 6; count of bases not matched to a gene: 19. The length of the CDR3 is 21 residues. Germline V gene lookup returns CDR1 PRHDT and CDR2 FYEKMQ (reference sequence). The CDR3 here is CASSASTGTSGRPGLSGELFF. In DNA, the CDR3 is TGTGCCAGCAGCGCCTCAACCGGGACTAGCGGGAGGCCCGGTCTTTCCGGGGAGCTGTTTTTT.

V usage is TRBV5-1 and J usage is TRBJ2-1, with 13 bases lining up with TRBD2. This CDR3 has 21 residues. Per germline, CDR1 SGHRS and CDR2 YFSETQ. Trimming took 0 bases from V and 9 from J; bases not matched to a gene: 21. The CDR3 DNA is TGCGCCAGCAGCTTGGGTTTCGGACTAGCGGGAGTGTTGTCTTGGGCCAGTGAGCAGTTCTTC. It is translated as CASSLGFGLAGVLSWASEQFF.

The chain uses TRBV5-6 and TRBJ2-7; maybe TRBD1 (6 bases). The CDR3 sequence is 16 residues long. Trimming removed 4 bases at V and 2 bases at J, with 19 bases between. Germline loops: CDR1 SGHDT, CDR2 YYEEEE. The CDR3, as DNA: TGTGCCAGCAGCCTGTATACAGGGAGCCGGACCTACGAGCAGTACTTC. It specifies CASSLYTGSRTYEQYF.

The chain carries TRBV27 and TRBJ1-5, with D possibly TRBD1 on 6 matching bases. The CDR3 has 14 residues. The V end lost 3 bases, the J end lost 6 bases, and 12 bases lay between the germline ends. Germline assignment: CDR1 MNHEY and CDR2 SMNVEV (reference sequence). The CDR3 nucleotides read TGTGCCAGCAGTTTTAGGACAGATGGTCAGCCCCAGCATTTT. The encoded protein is CASSFRTDGQPQHF.